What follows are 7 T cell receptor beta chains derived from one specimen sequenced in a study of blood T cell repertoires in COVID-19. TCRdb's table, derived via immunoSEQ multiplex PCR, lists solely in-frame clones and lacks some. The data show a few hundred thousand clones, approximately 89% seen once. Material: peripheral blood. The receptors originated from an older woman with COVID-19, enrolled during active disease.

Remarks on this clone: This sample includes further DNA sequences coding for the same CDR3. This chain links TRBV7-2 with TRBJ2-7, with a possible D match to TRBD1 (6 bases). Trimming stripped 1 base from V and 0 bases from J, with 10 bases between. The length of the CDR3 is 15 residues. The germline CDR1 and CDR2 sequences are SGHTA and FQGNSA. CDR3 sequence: CASSLGQVFSYEQYF. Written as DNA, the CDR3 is TGTGCCAGCAGCTTAGGACAGGTTTTCTCCTACGAGCAGTACTTC.

The chain's CDR3 is CASSRGNSPLHF. As DNA, the CDR3 is TGTGCCAGCAGCCGAGGTAATTCACCCCTCCACTTT. The chain combines TRBV7-9 with TRBJ1-6; no definite D call. The CDR3 consists of 12 residues. Trimming took 5 bases from V and 6 from J, leaving 5 bases between them. Germline V gene lookup returns CDR1 SEHNR and CDR2 FQNEAQ (reference sequence).

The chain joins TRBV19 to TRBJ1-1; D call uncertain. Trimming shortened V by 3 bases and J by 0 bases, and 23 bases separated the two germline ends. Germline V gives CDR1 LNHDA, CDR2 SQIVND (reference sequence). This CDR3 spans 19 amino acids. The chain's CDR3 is CASSMGTEWTGSMNTEAFF. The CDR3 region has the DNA TGTGCCAGTAGTATGGGCACAGAATGGACGGGATCCATGAACACTGAAGCTTTCTTT. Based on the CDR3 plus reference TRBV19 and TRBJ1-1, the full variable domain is DGGITQSPKYLFRKEGQNVTLSCEQNLNHDAMYWYRQDPGQGLRLIYYSQIVNDFQKGDIAEGYSVSREKKESFPLTVTSAQKNPTAFYLCASSMGTEWTGSMNTEAFFGQGTRLTVV.

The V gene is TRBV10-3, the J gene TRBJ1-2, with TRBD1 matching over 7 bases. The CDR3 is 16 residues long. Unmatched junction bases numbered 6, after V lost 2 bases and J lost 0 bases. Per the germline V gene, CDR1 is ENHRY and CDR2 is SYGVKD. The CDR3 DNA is TGTGCCATCAGTGAGCCGCTCGGGACAGCTAACTATGGCTACACCTTC. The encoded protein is CAISEPLGTANYGYTF.

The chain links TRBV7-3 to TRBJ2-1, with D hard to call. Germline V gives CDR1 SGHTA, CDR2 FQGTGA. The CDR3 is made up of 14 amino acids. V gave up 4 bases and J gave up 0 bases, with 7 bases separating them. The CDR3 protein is CASSSPSSYNEQFF. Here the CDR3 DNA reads TGTGCCAGCAGCTCCCCGAGCTCCTACAATGAGCAGTTCTTC.

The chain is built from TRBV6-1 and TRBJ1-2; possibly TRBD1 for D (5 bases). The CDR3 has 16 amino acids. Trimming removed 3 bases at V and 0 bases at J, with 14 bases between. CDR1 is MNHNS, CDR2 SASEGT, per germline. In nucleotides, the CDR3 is TGTGCCAGCAGTGAGCTGACAGAGGCCACTAACTATGGCTACACCTTC. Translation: CASSELTEATNYGYTF.

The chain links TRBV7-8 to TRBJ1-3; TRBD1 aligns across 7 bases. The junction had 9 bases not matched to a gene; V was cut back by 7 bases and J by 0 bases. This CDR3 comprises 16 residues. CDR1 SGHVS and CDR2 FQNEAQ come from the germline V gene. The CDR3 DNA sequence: TGTGCCAGCACACGGACAGGCCTCAGCTCTGGAAACACCATATATTTT. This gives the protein CASTRTGLSSGNTIYF.